This T cell receptor beta chain was captured by sequencing in a study of cytomegalovirus exposure and HLA in healthy donors. Background on the study: The 650 to 850 first-cohort repertoires and the 130 or so validation repertoires shared the same platform, a later analysis reported.

To note about this clone: Its antigen is unknown.

The study, taken as a whole, reports: TCR beta chains numbering approximately 150 were designated cytomegalovirus-associated. Despite most TCR sequences being rare, some public TCRs occurred in many donors. For cytomegalovirus status, the classifier reportedly gave diagnoses with high specificity and sensitivity.

TCRdb's copy holds only in-frame clones and misses some; the assay was immunoSEQ multiplex PCR. The sample yields 130,000 to 150,000 clones, roughly 89% seen once. V was pared by 3 bases and J by 3 bases, with 6 bases of the junction left unmatched. The CDR3 loop spans 15 amino acids. The germline V gene has CDR1 MDHEN and CDR2 SYDVKM. This TCR was recovered from a young woman in good health and CMV-seropositive. Sequenced input: PBMCs. The gene calls are TRBV28 and TRBJ2-5; 8 nucleotides match TRBD2. The CDR3 spells CASSFRWTSKETQYF. CDR3 bases: TGTGCCAGCAGTTTCCGCTGGACTAGCAAAGAGACCCAGTACTTC.